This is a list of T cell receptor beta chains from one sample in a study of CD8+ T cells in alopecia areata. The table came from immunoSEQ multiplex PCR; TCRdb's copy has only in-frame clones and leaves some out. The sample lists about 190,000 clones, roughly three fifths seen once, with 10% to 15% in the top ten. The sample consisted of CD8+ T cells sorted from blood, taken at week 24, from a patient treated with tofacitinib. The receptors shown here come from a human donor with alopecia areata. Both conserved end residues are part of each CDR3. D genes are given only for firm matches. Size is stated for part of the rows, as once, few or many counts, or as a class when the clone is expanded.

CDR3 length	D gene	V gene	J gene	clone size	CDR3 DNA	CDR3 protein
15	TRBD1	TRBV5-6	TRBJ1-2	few	TGTGCCAGCAGCTCACATGGACAGGGGGCATATGGCTACACCTTC	CASSSHGQGAYGYTF
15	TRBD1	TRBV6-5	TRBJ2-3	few	TGTGCCAGCAGCCCGGACAGGGTGAGCACAGATACGCAGTATTTT	CASSPDRVSTDTQYF
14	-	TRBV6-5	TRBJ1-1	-	TGTGCCAGCAGTTACTCAGGGGAGAACACTGAAGCTTTCTTT	CASSYSGENTEAFF
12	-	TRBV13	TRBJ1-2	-	TGTGCCAGCAGCGCAACAGGGAATGGCTACACCTTC	CASSATGNGYTF
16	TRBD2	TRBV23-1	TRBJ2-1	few	TGCGCCAGCAGTCAAGCTAGCGGGGGGCCGTACAATGAGCAGTTCTTC	CASSQASGGPYNEQFF
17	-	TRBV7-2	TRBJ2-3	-	TGTGCCAGCAGCTTAGCGGAGACTTCGCTTTTATCAGATACGCAGTATTTT	CASSLAETSLLSDTQYF
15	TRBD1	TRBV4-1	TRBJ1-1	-	TGCGCCAGCAGCCTACGGGACAGCATGAACACTGAAGCTTTCTTT	CASSLRDSMNTEAFF
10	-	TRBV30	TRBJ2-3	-	TGTGCCTGGAGCAGCAGCCTGGTGTATTTT	CAWSSSLVYF
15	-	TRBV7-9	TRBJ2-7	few	TGTGCCAGCAGTCACGAGGCGGGACGGCACTACGAGCAGTACTTC	CASSHEAGRHYEQYF
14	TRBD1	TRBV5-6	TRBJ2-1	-	TGTGCCAGCAGCGACTACAGGGGTCTCCATGAGCAGTTCTTC	CASSDYRGLHEQFF
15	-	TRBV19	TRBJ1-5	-	TGTGCCAGCCTACAGGGTCCCCATAGCAATCAGCCCCAGCATTTT	CASLQGPHSNQPQHF
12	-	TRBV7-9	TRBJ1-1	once	TGTGCCAGCAAAAGTGGGGGGGTTGAAGCTTTCTTT	CASKSGGVEAFF
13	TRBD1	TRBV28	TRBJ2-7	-	TGTGCCAGCAGAGCGACAGGGGAGTACGAGCAGTACTTC	CASRATGEYEQYF
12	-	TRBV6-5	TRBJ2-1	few	TGTGCCAGCAGTTACTCCGGTGAGGAGCAGTTCTTC	CASSYSGEEQFF
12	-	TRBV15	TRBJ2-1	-	TGTGCCACCAGCAGAGGTTACAATGAGCAGTTCTTC	CATSRGYNEQFF
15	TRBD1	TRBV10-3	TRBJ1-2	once	TGTGCCATCAGTGATCAGGGGGGATTGAACTATGGCTACACCTTC	CAISDQGGLNYGYTF
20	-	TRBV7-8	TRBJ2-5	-	TGTGCCAGCAGCTCTACTGTAGCTCTCGGGGCCCCTCGGTACCAAGAGACCCAGTACTTC	CASSSTVALGAPRYQETQYF
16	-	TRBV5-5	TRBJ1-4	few	TGTGCCAGCAGCCAGAACGACAGAGGAACTAATGAAAAACTGTTTTTT	CASSQNDRGTNEKLFF
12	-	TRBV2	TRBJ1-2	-	TGTGCCAGCACCGAGCCGGGCCAGGGCTACACCTTC	CASTEPGQGYTF
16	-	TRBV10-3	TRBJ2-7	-	TGTGCCATCAGTGAGTCGAATGGGAGGAGCTCCTACGAGCAGTACTTC	CAISESNGRSSYEQYF
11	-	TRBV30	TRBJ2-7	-	TGTGCCTGGAGTATAAGCTACGAGCAGTACTTC	CAWSISYEQYF
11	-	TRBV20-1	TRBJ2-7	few	TGCAGTGCTAGTGGAGGGGGGACAAACGGCTTC	CSASGGGTNGF
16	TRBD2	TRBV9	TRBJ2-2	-	TGTGCCAGCAGCGGAACTAGCGGGGGACCCCTAGGGGAGCTGTTTTTT	CASSGTSGGPLGELFF
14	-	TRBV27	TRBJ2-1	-	TGTGCCAGCAGTTTACTAGCTAGACCCAATGAGCAGTTCTTC	CASSLLARPNEQFF
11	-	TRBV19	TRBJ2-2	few	TGTGCCAGCAGAGGGGGCGGGGAGCTGTTTTTT	CASRGGGELFF
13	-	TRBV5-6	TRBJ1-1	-	TGTGCCAGCAGCCGGACCGGGAACACTGAAGCTTTCTTT	CASSRTGNTEAFF
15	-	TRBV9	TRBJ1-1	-	TGTGCCAGCAGATCCATAGACAAATTCAACACTGAAGCTTTCTTT	CASRSIDKFNTEAFF
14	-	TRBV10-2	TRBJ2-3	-	TGCGCCATCCTGGGTAGGGATGGCACAGATACGCAGTATTTT	CAILGRDGTDTQYF
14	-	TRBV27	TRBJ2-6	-	TGTGCCAGCAGTTTGGGGATTGGGGCCAACGTCCTGACTTTC	CASSLGIGANVLTF
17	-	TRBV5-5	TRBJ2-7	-	TGTGCCAGCAGCTTGGTTTTAGTGGGGACGGAGAACTACGAGCAGTACTTC	CASSLVLVGTENYEQYF
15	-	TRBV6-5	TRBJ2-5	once	TGTGCCAGCAGTTCCAGGACAGCCCGGCCAGAGACCCAGTACTTC	CASSSRTARPETQYF
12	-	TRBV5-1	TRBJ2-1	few	TGCGCCAGCAGCTCGAGGACGAATGAGCAGTTCTTC	CASSSRTNEQFF
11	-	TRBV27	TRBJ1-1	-	TGTGCCAGCAGGCTGGGCACTGAAGCTTTCTTT	CASRLGTEAFF
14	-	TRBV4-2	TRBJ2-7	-	TGTGCCAGCAGCCAAGGAGGGGGTGATGACGAGCAGTACTTC	CASSQGGGDDEQYF
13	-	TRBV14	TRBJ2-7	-	TGTGCCAGCAGCCAAACTGGCGGCTACGAGCAGTACTTC	CASSQTGGYEQYF
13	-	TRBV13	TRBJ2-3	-	TGTGCCAGCAGCCTATCTAGCACAGATACGCAGTATTTT	CASSLSSTDTQYF
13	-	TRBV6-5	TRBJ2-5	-	TGTGCCAGCAGTTATAGCGACTCAGAGACCCAGTACTTC	CASSYSDSETQYF
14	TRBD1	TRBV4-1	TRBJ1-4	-	TGCGCCAGCAGCCAGGGGACAGGGGATGAAAAACTGTTTTTT	CASSQGTGDEKLFF
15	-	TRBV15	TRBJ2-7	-	TGTGCCACCAGCAGAGGAGTAGGAGCTATACAGGAGCAGTACTTC	CATSRGVGAIQEQYF
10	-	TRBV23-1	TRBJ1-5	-	TGCGCCAGGATTAATCAGCCCCAGCATTTT	CARINQPQHF
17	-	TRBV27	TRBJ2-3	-	TGTGCCAGCAGTTTATTATGGTCGGGGGCCAGGACAGATACGCAGTATTTT	CASSLLWSGARTDTQYF
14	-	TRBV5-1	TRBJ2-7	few	TGCGCCAGCAGCTTGCGGGGGAGATCCTACGAGCAGTACTTC	CASSLRGRSYEQYF
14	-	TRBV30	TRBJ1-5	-	TGTGCCTGGAGTGTACCAGGGGGCAATCAGCCCCAGCATTTT	CAWSVPGGNQPQHF
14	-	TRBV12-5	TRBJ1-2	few	TGTGCTAGTGGTTTGGCTCGGGTTGGTGATGGCTACACCTTC	CASGLARVGDGYTF
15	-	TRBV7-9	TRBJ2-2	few	TGTGCCAGCAGCTTAGGTGCCGGGGGCCACGGGGAGCTGTTTTTT	CASSLGAGGHGELFF
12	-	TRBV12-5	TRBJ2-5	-	TGTGCTAGTGTTGCGGATACGGAGACCCAGTACTTC	CASVADTETQYF
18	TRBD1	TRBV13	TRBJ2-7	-	TGTGCCAGCAGCTCCCGGGACGGCAGGGGGTACGGGTCCTACGAGCAGTACTTC	CASSSRDGRGYGSYEQYF
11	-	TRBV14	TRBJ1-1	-	TGTGCCAGCAGTGAGGGCACTGAAGCTTTCTTT	CASSEGTEAFF
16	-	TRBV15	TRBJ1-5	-	TGTGCCACCAGTAGCAGGTTGGTCCACGGGTATCAGCCCCAGCATTTT	CATSSRLVHGYQPQHF
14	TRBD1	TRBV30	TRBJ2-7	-	TGTGCCTGGATCACCACCGGGACAGGGGCCGAGCAGTACTTC	CAWITTGTGAEQYF
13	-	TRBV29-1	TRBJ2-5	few	TGCAGCGTTGAAGCTAGAGGGTGGGAGACCCAGTACTTC	CSVEARGWETQYF
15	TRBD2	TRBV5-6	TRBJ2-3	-	TGTGCCAGCAGCTTTGGACTAGCGGGGACAGATACGCAGTATTTT	CASSFGLAGTDTQYF
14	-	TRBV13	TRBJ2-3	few	TGTGCCAGCAGCCCCCGGGACTTCACAGATACGCAGTATTTT	CASSPRDFTDTQYF
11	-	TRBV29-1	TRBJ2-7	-	TGCAGCTTCCGGGGTTCCGGCGAGCAGTACTTC	CSFRGSGEQYF
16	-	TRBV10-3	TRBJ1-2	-	TGTGCCATCAGTGAGCCTACCCAGGGACCCAACTATGGCTACACCTTC	CAISEPTQGPNYGYTF
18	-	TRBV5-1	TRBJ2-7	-	TGCGCCAGCAGCTGGACACCGGGACACGACGTGATCTCCTACGAGCAGTACTTC	CASSWTPGHDVISYEQYF
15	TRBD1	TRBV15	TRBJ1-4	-	TGTGCCACCAGCTTACGGACAGGGGGAAATGAAAAACTGTTTTTT	CATSLRTGGNEKLFF
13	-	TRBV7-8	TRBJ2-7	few	TGTGCTACGGGGCAGGGGAGGACCTACGAGCAGTACTTC	CATGQGRTYEQYF
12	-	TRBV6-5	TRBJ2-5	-	TGTGCCAGCAGCCAGGGGCAAGAGACCCAGTACTTC	CASSQGQETQYF